The 8 T cell receptor beta chains presented below share a single source sample, sequenced in a study of shared clonotypes between healthy human individuals. In the naive CD8 group, cells lacked CD45RO and were positively selected for CCR7, so terminally differentiated effector memory CD45RA+ cells were left out. The protocol was immunoSEQ multiplex PCR, while the TCRdb copy is restricted to in-frame clones and leaves out a portion. This sample has 1.5 million to 2.5 million clones, with about 95% found just once. Source material: naive CD8+ T cells sorted from blood. The receptors were gathered from a man between 18 and 29 years old in good health.

This sequence joins TRBV5-4 and TRBJ2-1; TRBD2 matches at 12 bases. Germline V gives CDR1 SGHNT, CDR2 YYREEE (reference sequence). The V segment lost 4 bases and the J segment 1 base; nucleotides outside the gene matches: 6. The CDR3 runs to 17 residues. CDR3: CASSLTSGSRSYNEQFF. In nucleotides, the CDR3 is TGTGCCAGCAGCCTGACTAGCGGGAGTAGGTCCTACAATGAGCAGTTCTTC. The full variable domain, rest sourced from reference TRBV5-4 and TRBJ2-1, is ETGVTQSPTHLIKTRGQQVTLRCSSQSGHNTVSWYQQALGQGPQFIFQYYREEENGRGNFPPRFSGLQFPNYSSELNVNALELDDSALYLCASSLTSGSRSYNEQFFGPGTRLTVL.

The CDR3 DNA is TGTGCCAGCAGTTATGAGACAGGGCGGTCCGGGGAGCTGTTTTTT. It translates to CASSYETGRSGELFF. The chain employs TRBV6-6 and TRBJ2-2, with 7 bases that match TRBD1. This CDR3 has 15 residues. V gave up 3 bases and J gave up 6 bases; unmatched junction bases: 7. Germline-derived CDR1 and CDR2 are MNHNY and SVGAGI (reference sequence).

The genes are TRBV7-8 and TRBJ2-7; weak D call: TRBD1 (6 bases). This CDR3 has 16 residues. Trimming cost V 1 base and J 4 bases, with 17 bases left between them. Per germline, CDR1 SGHVS and CDR2 FQNEAQ. CDR3 region: CASSLEGGHIDYEQYF. The CDR3 nucleotides are TGTGCCAGCAGCTTAGAAGGGGGACACATTGATTACGAGCAGTACTTC.

V is TRBV7-8 and J is TRBJ2-5; 10 bases fit TRBD2. This CDR3 comprises 18 residues. Germline V lookup: CDR1 SGHVS, CDR2 FQNEAQ. V shed 3 bases, J shed 1 base, and the junction held 11 bases outside the gene matches. CDR3 in amino acids: CASSFYLAGAGVQETQYF. CDR3 nucleotides: TGTGCCAGCAGCTTTTATCTAGCGGGGGCCGGGGTCCAAGAGACCCAGTACTTC. Complete variable domain (other parts from reference TRBV7-8 and TRBJ2-5): GAGVSQSPRYKVAKRGQDVALRCDPISGHVSLFWYQQALGQGPEFLTYFQNEAQLDKSGLPSDRFFAERPEGSVSTLKIQRTQQEDSAVYLCASSFYLAGAGVQETQYFGPGTRLLVL.

The chain uses TRBV27 and TRBJ2-5, with unresolved D. Germline-derived CDR1 and CDR2 are MNHEY and SMNVEV (reference sequence). V lost 7 bases and J lost 5, with 17 bases in between. The CDR3 is 14 residues long. The CDR3 nucleotides read TGTGCCAGCAAATCGGTGGGGTCCGCCGAGACCCAGTACTTC. It yields the protein CASKSVGSAETQYF.

This clone was detected once. The CDR3 DNA reads TGTGCCACCAGCAGGAGCTCTGGGGCCAACGTCCTGACTTTC. This sequence encodes CATSRSSGANVLTF. J is TRBJ2-6 and V is TRBV15; D is uncertain. In germline, CDR1 is LNHNV, CDR2 YYDKDF (reference sequence). CDR3 length: 14 amino acids. Between the trimmed V and J ends, which lost 3 bases and 0 bases, there was a span of 3 bases.

The chain uses TRBV27 and TRBJ2-5; TRBD1 might be the D (6 bases). CDR3 length equals 14 residues. V lost 2 bases to trimming and J lost 5 bases, with 12 bases between them. Germline assignment: CDR1 MNHEY and CDR2 SMNVEV (reference sequence). The CDR3 protein is CASSLVQGTETQYF. CDR3 DNA sequence: TGTGCCAGCAGTTTAGTACAGGGTACGGAGACCCAGTACTTC.

This CDR3 reads CASLSPRDGVDEQFF. The DNA for the CDR3 is TGTGCCAGCTTATCACCCCGGGACGGGGTTGATGAGCAGTTCTTC. The rearrangement joins TRBV27 to TRBJ2-1; possibly TRBD1 or TRBD2 for D (5 bases each). CDR3 length equals 15 residues. Germline CDR1 MNHEY, CDR2 SMNVEV (reference sequence). The V end lost 8 bases, the J end lost 8 bases, and 22 bases lay between the germline ends.